This is a list of T cell receptor beta chains from one sample in a study of identical twins. MiXCR, applied by TCRdb to the 5' RACE reads, yields one record per CDR3 protein. Among 600,000 to 800,000 distinct CDR3 sequences, around 21% were seen once, and the ten largest hold roughly 4.3%. These sequences were also reported in another study, on T cells expressing NK-cell markers.

Sequenced material: PBMCs. These TCRs come from a woman under 30 in good health. Both conserved end residues are part of each CDR3. A D gene is named only where the DNA matches it firmly. Size is stated for part of the rows, as once, few or many counts, or as a class when the clone is expanded.

J gene,clone size,V gene,CDR3 length,D gene,CDR3 DNA,CDR3 protein
TRBJ2-3,.,TRBV12-3/TRBV12-4,15,TRBD2,TGTGCCAGCAGCCCGATCGGACTAGCGCGAGATACGCAGTATTTT,CASSPIGLARDTQYF
TRBJ2-5,.,TRBV5-1,15,TRBD2,TGCGCCAGCAGCGCGAAGACTAGCGTTGGCGAGACCCAGTACTTC,CASSAKTSVGETQYF
TRBJ1-5,many,TRBV12-3/TRBV12-4,14,.,TGTGCCAGCAGTTTAGGAGGGACCGATCAGCCCCAGCATTTT,CASSLGGTDQPQHF
TRBJ2-5,few,TRBV5-1,17,TRBD1,TGCGCCAGCAGCTGGAAGACAGGGGAACTGGTCCAAGAGACCCAGTACTTC,CASSWKTGELVQETQYF
TRBJ2-5,few,TRBV11-2,15,.,TGTGCCAGCAGCTTAGGGGTCCACAGACAAGAGACCCAGTACTTC,CASSLGVHRQETQYF
TRBJ2-5,few,TRBV20-1,12,.,TGCAGTGCTAGGACGGGGTCGGAGACCCAGTACTTC,CSARTGSETQYF
TRBJ2-3,few,TRBV5-5,14,.,TGTGCCAGCAGCTTGTCGGACCCCACAGATACGCAGTATTTT,CASSLSDPTDTQYF
TRBJ2-7,once,TRBV20-1,11,.,TGCAGTGCTAGGATGGGGCGCGAGCAGTACTTC,CSARMGREQYF
TRBJ2-5,many,TRBV10-1,15,TRBD1,TGCGCCAGCAGCGAGACAGGACAGGCCAAAGGGACCCAGTACTTC,CASSETGQAKGTQYF
TRBJ2-5,many,TRBV9,15,TRBD1,TGTGCCAGCAGCGTAATGGGCAGGGGGCAAGAGACCCAGTACTTC,CASSVMGRGQETQYF
TRBJ2-2,many,TRBV20-1,17,.,TGCAGTGCTAGAGATCTCGCGGGCGAGAAGAACACCGGGGAGCTGTTTTTT,CSARDLAGEKNTGELFF
TRBJ1-2,.,TRBV15,15,TRBD1,TGTGCCACCAGCCAAGGACAGGAAGCTAACTATGGCTACACCTTC,CATSQGQEANYGYTF
TRBJ2-2,.,TRBV7-6,14,.,TGTGCCAGCAGCTTAAACAGCAACACCGGGGAGCTGTTTTTT,CASSLNSNTGELFF
TRBJ1-1,.,TRBV12-3/TRBV12-4,12,.,TGTGCCAGCAGTTTAATGGGTGTTGAAGCTTTCTTT,CASSLMGVEAFF
TRBJ2-3,few,TRBV29-1,13,.,TGCAGCTCTAGACGGCCGCCGGCGGATACGCAGTATTTT,CSSRRPPADTQYF
TRBJ2-1,few,TRBV20-1,14,.,TGCAGTGCTAGAGTTACTGCTGACTACAATGAGCAGTTCTTC,CSARVTADYNEQFF
TRBJ2-3,few,TRBV24-1,12,.,TGTGCCACCAGTAAGACAGGAGATACGCAGTATTTT,CATSKTGDTQYF
TRBJ2-1,.,TRBV20-1,14,.,TGCAGTGCAACCCCCGGGAAGCTTTACAATGAGCAGTTCTTC,CSATPGKLYNEQFF
TRBJ2-2,few,TRBV12-3/TRBV12-4,14,.,TGTGCCAGCAGGTTCAATGGGAACACCGGGGAGCTGTTTTTT,CASRFNGNTGELFF
TRBJ2-7,.,TRBV15,13,.,TGTGCCACCAGCATAGGTCAAAGCTACGAGCAGTACTTC,CATSIGQSYEQYF
TRBJ2-5,.,TRBV27,14,.,TGTGCCAGCAGTTCCAGCGGGCGGCAAGAGACCCAGTACTTC,CASSSSGRQETQYF
TRBJ2-1,few,TRBV6-1,14,TRBD1,TGTGCCAGCAATCCCCGGGACAGGTTCAATGAGCAGTTCTTC,CASNPRDRFNEQFF
TRBJ1-3,.,TRBV7-8,19,TRBD1,TGTGCCAGCAGCATAAGTGGGACAGGGATTATGTCCTCTGGAAACACCATATATTTT,CASSISGTGIMSSGNTIYF
TRBJ1-2,few,TRBV3-1,13,TRBD1,TGTGCCAGCAGCCAGAGACAGGGGAATGGCTACACCTTC,CASSQRQGNGYTF
TRBJ1-1,.,TRBV5-1,15,.,TGCGCCAGCAGCTTGGCGGACTGGGGGAACACTGAAGCTTTCTTT,CASSLADWGNTEAFF
TRBJ2-1,few,TRBV20-1,13,.,TGCAGCGGGAATTCGAGGGGTGGCTTAGAGCAGTTCTTC,CSGNSRGGLEQFF
TRBJ2-1,.,TRBV9,15,TRBD2,TGTGCCAGCAGCACAGTCGGGCTAGCGGCCAATGAGCAGTTCTTC,CASSTVGLAANEQFF
TRBJ1-3,few,TRBV20-1,14,.,TGCAGTGCGCGCTCAGGGGACTCTGGAAACACCATATATTTT,CSARSGDSGNTIYF
TRBJ2-7,.,TRBV20-1,15,.,TGCAGTGCTAGAGACCCGGGAGACGCATACTACGAGCAGTACTTC,CSARDPGDAYYEQYF
TRBJ1-4,.,TRBV29-1,12,.,TGCAGCGTTGAAGATCGGACCTCGCGGCTGTTTTTT,CSVEDRTSRLFF
TRBJ2-1,few,TRBV24-1,15,.,TGTGCCACCAGTGACCCGGGACACTCCTACAATGAGCAGTTCTTC,CATSDPGHSYNEQFF
TRBJ2-3,.,TRBV20-1,17,TRBD2,TGCAGTGCTAGAGATATTTTGGGGACTAGCGGGAAAGATACGCAGTATTTT,CSARDILGTSGKDTQYF
TRBJ1-2,.,TRBV12-3/TRBV12-4,13,.,TGTGCCAGCAGTTTGGTTATCTCAGCGGGCTACACCTTC,CASSLVISAGYTF
TRBJ1-2,few,TRBV27,15,.,TGTGCCAGCAGTTCGAAGTCAGAGATAGGCTATGGCTACACCTTC,CASSSKSEIGYGYTF
TRBJ2-2,.,TRBV9,15,.,TGTGCCAGCAGCGGTTTTTTTGAACGCACCGGGGAGCTGTTTTTT,CASSGFFERTGELFF
TRBJ2-1,.,TRBV4-3,17,.,TGCGCCAGCAGCCAAGACTCGCTATCGAGCTCCTACAATGAGCAGTTCTTC,CASSQDSLSSSYNEQFF
TRBJ2-1,many,TRBV12-3/TRBV12-4,15,.,TGTGCCAGCAGTTTAAGTGGGAGGCCCTACAATGAGCAGTTCTTC,CASSLSGRPYNEQFF
TRBJ1-4,.,TRBV5-1,15,.,TGCGCCATCGGCGATGAGGGGGGATCTAATGAAAAACTGTTTTTT,CAIGDEGGSNEKLFF
TRBJ1-5,few,TRBV29-1,11,.,TGCAGCGTTGAACGGTTCGGGACCCAGCATTTT,CSVERFGTQHF
TRBJ2-1,.,TRBV7-9,16,TRBD1,TGTGCCAGCAGCTCCCAAGGGGGTCTCCCAGGGGGTGAGCAGTTCTTC,CASSSQGGLPGGEQFF
TRBJ2-1,.,TRBV5-1,16,TRBD1,TGCGCCAGCAGCGCTGTGGGACAGGGGGAGAACAATGAGCAGTTCTTC,CASSAVGQGENNEQFF
TRBJ2-5,.,TRBV25-1,15,.,TGTGCCAGCAGTGTCCTGAAGGTTCTGGGGGAGACCCAGTACTTC,CASSVLKVLGETQYF
TRBJ2-5,.,TRBV11-2,13,.,TGTGCCAGCAGCGGGGACTTTGGAGAGACCCAGTACTTC,CASSGDFGETQYF